A selection of T cell receptor beta chains follows, all from one sample in a study of T cells in tuberculosis. TCRdb keeps only in-frame clones here, not all; method: immunoSEQ multiplex PCR. The sample has 20,000 to 25,000 clones; 95% to 96% are singletons. What was sequenced was PBMCs. These receptors all stem from a donor aged 10-35 years with latent tuberculosis or without tuberculosis infection. Both conserved end residues are part of each CDR3. The D gene is left open where the match is weak. Size tells how often a clone was seen (once, few, many) or the class of an expanded clone, and some rows leave it out.

TRBV19	TRBD1	TRBJ1-1	NA	CASSDRATLNTEAFF	TGTGCCAGTAGCGACAGGGCTACTCTGAACACTGAAGCTTTCTTT
TRBV9	TRBD1	TRBJ2-5	NA	CASSVGDVGLTGAQETQYF	TGTGCCAGCAGCGTAGGAGACGTAGGTCTGACAGGGGCCCAAGAGACCCAGTACTTC
TRBV11-2	NA	TRBJ1-3	NA	CASSLDLVSSSGNTIYF	TGTGCCAGCAGCTTAGATTTGGTGTCTAGCTCTGGAAACACCATATATTTT
TRBV10-3	TRBD1	TRBJ2-6	NA	CAISEVVTGGNYGANVLTF	TGTGCCATCAGTGAGGTAGTGACAGGGGGGAATTATGGGGCCAACGTCCTGACTTTC
TRBV10-3	NA	TRBJ1-2	NA	CAISEAVYGYTF	TGTGCCATCAGTGAGGCAGTCTATGGCTACACCTTC
TRBV11-2	TRBD1	TRBJ2-3	NA	CASNVLGTGMTDTQYF	TGTGCCAGCAACGTCCTTGGGACAGGCATGACAGATACGCAGTATTTT
TRBV19	NA	TRBJ2-7	NA	CASANGQNSYEQYF	TGTGCCAGCGCAAACGGACAGAACTCCTACGAGCAGTACTTC
TRBV4-1	NA	TRBJ1-3	once	CASSQERYSGNTIYF	TGCGCCAGCAGCCAGGAGAGATATTCCGGAAACACCATATATTTT
TRBV7-6	TRBD1	TRBJ1-6	NA	CASSEESGQFNSPLHF	TGTGCCAGCAGCGAAGAATCGGGACAGTTTAATTCACCCCTCCACTTT
TRBV7-9	NA	TRBJ1-6	NA	CASSPKRDNNSPLHF	TGTGCCAGCAGCCCCAAGAGAGATAATAATTCACCCCTCCACTTT
TRBV5-4	NA	TRBJ2-5	NA	CASSLDLQETQYF	TGTGCCAGCAGCTTGGACTTACAAGAGACCCAGTACTTC
TRBV19	NA	TRBJ2-2	NA	CASTQGLLNTGELFF	TGTGCCAGTACCCAGGGACTCCTGAACACCGGGGAGCTGTTTTTT
TRBV14	TRBD2	TRBJ2-1	NA	CASSQALGLATPKQFF	TGTGCCAGCAGCCAAGCCCTGGGACTAGCGACCCCGAAGCAGTTCTTC
TRBV4-1	TRBD1	TRBJ1-1	NA	CASLEGTGRNTEAFF	TGCGCCAGCCTGGAAGGGACAGGGAGGAACACTGAAGCTTTCTTT
TRBV19	NA	TRBJ1-2	NA	CASSIVAGRDGYTF	TGTGCCAGTAGTATCGTCGCAGGGAGGGATGGCTACACCTTC
TRBV29-1	TRBD1	TRBJ2-7	NA	CSIQKGQGSYEQYF	TGCAGCATTCAAAAAGGACAGGGGTCCTACGAGCAGTACTTC
TRBV6-1	NA	TRBJ1-3	NA	CASSEELGSGNTIYF	TGTGCCAGCAGTGAAGAGCTTGGCTCTGGAAACACCATATATTTT
TRBV29-1	TRBD1	TRBJ2-7	NA	CSVTTGAYEQYF	TGCAGCGTAACGACAGGGGCCTACGAGCAGTACTTC
TRBV19	NA	TRBJ2-2	NA	CASRALGANTGELFF	TGTGCCAGTAGGGCCCTCGGGGCGAACACCGGGGAGCTGTTTTTT
TRBV5-6	NA	TRBJ1-3	once	CASSLAPSGAGNTIYF	TGTGCCAGCAGCTTGGCTCCTTCAGGGGCTGGAAACACCATATATTTT
TRBV7-9	NA	TRBJ2-7	NA	CASSPGRQVIHF	TGTGCCAGCAGCCCAGGTCGGCAGGTCATCCACTTC
TRBV19	NA	TRBJ1-1	NA	CASSTFRGTEAFF	TGTGCCAGTAGTACCTTTCGGGGGACTGAAGCTTTCTTT
TRBV5-5	TRBD1	TRBJ2-5	NA	CASSLGGRETQYF	TGTGCCAGCAGCTTAGGGGGCCGGGAGACCCAGTACTTC
TRBV27	TRBD1	TRBJ1-2	NA	CASRGQGLTYYGYTF	TGTGCCAGCAGGGGACAGGGACTAACTTACTATGGCTACACCTTC
TRBV7-6	TRBD2	TRBJ2-7	NA	CASSLVASGEQYF	TGTGCCAGCAGCTTAGTAGCTAGCGGTGAGCAGTACTTC
TRBV27	TRBD1	TRBJ2-7	NA	CASSTLRTGREQYF	TGTGCCAGCAGTACCCTTCGGACAGGAAGGGAGCAGTACTTC
TRBV19	TRBD1	TRBJ1-5	NA	CASSGGDRVGNQPQHF	TGTGCCAGTAGTGGAGGGGACAGGGTGGGCAATCAGCCCCAGCATTTT